Listed below are T cell receptor beta chains from one sample, sequenced in a study of cytomegalovirus exposure and HLA in healthy donors. The method was immunoSEQ multiplex PCR; TCRdb's version includes in-frame clones alone and lacks a portion of them. In the table there are about 150,000 clones, more than 80% of which are singletons. The sample consisted of PBMCs. These receptors were obtained from a woman aged 40 to 50 in good health and CMV-seropositive. Both conserved end residues are part of each CDR3.

v_call cdr3_aa
TRBV11-3 CASNPGQGPGNTIYF
TRBV7-3 CASSPRGTSNYEQYF
TRBV6-1 CASSERAGWPTEAFF
TRBV7-9 CASSLRVAGEFF
TRBV7-9 CASSLAGGAGGYTF
TRBV5-6 CASSSFYEQYF
TRBV10-3 CAISELTRGSDNSPLHF
TRBV10-1 CASTATGATQPQHF
TRBV27 CASKRGSGGIYEQYF
TRBV19 CASSLLAGSSTDTQYF
TRBV28 CASGTGLQETQYF
TRBV7-3 CASSKQGRGTDTQYF
TRBV7-3 CASSPDPRGLDTQYF
TRBV29-1 CSVPSIPGAF
TRBV6-6 CASSYLTGPTYEQYF
TRBV7-6 CASSSTVTTGGSYEQYF